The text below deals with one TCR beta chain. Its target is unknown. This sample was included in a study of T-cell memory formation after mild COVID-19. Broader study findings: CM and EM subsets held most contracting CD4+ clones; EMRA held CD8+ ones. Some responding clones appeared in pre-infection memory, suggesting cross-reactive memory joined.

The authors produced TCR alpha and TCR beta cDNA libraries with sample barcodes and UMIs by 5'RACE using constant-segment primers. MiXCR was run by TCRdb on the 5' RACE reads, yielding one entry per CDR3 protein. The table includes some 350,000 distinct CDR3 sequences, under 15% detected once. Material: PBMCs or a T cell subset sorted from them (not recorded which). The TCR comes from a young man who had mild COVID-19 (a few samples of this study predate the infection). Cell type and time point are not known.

The CDR3, as DNA: TGCGCCAGCAGCCAAGATCGGTCGGGGACCATATATTTT. Its translation: CASSQDRSGTIYF. The chain joins TRBV4-1 to TRBJ1-3, with unresolved D. The germline V gene encodes CDR1 MGHRA and CDR2 YSYEKL. The CDR3 spans 13 residues. The V and J ends lost 0 bases and 10 bases respectively, with 10 bases between them.